The 28 T cell receptor beta chains below all came from one sample that was sequenced in a study of Tregs in tolerant kidney transplant recipients. Generated by immunoSEQ multiplex PCR, the TCRdb table keeps only in-frame clones and is missing some. Of over 50,000 clones in the sample, over 70% were seen once. Sequencing used CD4+ T cells from blood. The receptors shown here come from a human donor in good health.

The genes are TRBV18 and TRBJ1-5; possibly TRBD1 for D (5 bases). CDR1 and CDR2 from the germline V gene are KGHSH and LQKENI. Deletions cut 3 bases from V and 5 bases from J, with 11 bases between. CDR3 length: 14 residues. As DNA, the CDR3 is TGTGCCAGCTCACCGAACTCAGGGTATCAGCCCCAGCATTTT. Translated: CASSPNSGYQPQHF.

V and J are TRBV2 and TRBJ2-4; D not resolved. The CDR3 has 17 residues. V lost 2 bases and J lost 0, with 14 bases in between. Germline CDR1 SNHLY, CDR2 FYNNEI. CDR3 protein: CASSEMTLTLAKNIQYF. CDR3 coding DNA: TGTGCCAGCAGTGAAATGACGTTAACGCTAGCCAAAAACATTCAGTACTTC.

The CDR3 coding sequence is TGTGCCAGCAGTTACGGGGCACAGGGATCCTACGAGCAGTACTTC. Protein: CASSYGAQGSYEQYF. This chain uses TRBV6-6 with TRBJ2-7; a possible D gene is TRBD1 (6 bases). The V end lost 2 bases, the J end lost 1 base, and 12 bases lay between the germline ends. Per the germline V gene, CDR1 is MNHNY and CDR2 is SVGAGI (reference sequence). CDR3 size: 15 residues.

V and J are TRBV5-1 and TRBJ2-3, with no clear D. Trimming stripped 0 bases from V and 6 bases from J, with 14 bases between. The CDR3 is 15 residues long. Germline V gives CDR1 SGHRS, CDR2 YFSETQ. CDR3 region: CASSLGPGPKDTQYF. CDR3 in DNA: TGCGCCAGCAGCTTGGGTCCAGGTCCGAAGGATACGCAGTATTTT.

The rearrangement links TRBV5-4 to TRBJ1-3, with a possible D match to TRBD1 (6 bases). Looked up from germline, CDR1 is SGHNT and CDR2 is YYREEE (reference sequence). This CDR3 contains 14 residues. With 4 bases removed from V and 4 bases from J, the gap between germline ends came to 12 bases. The CDR3 sequence: CASSLRDTGNTIYF. The CDR3 bases are TGTGCCAGCAGCCTCCGGGACACAGGAAACACCATATATTTT.

The J gene is TRBJ1-2, the V gene TRBV4-2, with 9 bases fitting TRBD1. Germline V gene sequence: CDR1 LGHNA, CDR2 YNFKEQ. The V and J ends lost 2 bases and 3 bases, in that order; junction bases with no gene match: 10. This CDR3 spans 17 amino acids. The CDR3, as DNA: TGTGCCAGCAGCCAATTCGGGACAGGGAACCAATACTATGGCTACACCTTC. This codes for CASSQFGTGNQYYGYTF.

This chain uses TRBV11-3 with TRBJ2-6; no clear D gene. The germline V and J ends were trimmed by 5 bases and 2 bases, with 7 bases remaining between them. CDR1 and CDR2 (germline): SGHNT, YENEEA. The CDR3 is 14 amino acids. The CDR3 loop is CASSRGAGANVLTF. CDR3 sequence (DNA): TGTGCCAGCAGCCGAGGAGCTGGGGCCAACGTCCTGACTTTC.

The chain is built from TRBV5-1 and TRBJ1-3; no clear D. Trimming stripped 4 bases from V and 0 bases from J, with 11 bases between. Germline CDR1 reads SGHRS; CDR2 reads YFSETQ. The CDR3 spans 15 residues. The CDR3 DNA sequence: TGCGCCAGCAGCCGGGAAGGGCTCTCTGGAAACACCATATATTTT. It translates to CASSREGLSGNTIYF.

The chain carries TRBV5-1 and TRBJ1-2; TRBD1 agrees at 8 bases. The J segment lost 8 bases and the V segment lost 4 bases, leaving 13 bases of the junction unmatched. The CDR3 extends over 15 amino acids. Germline CDR1 is SGHRS and CDR2 is YFSETQ. The CDR3 is CASSPDGQGGEGYTF. The CDR3 bases are TGCGCCAGCAGCCCAGACGGACAGGGAGGGGAAGGCTACACCTTC.

Details on this clone: Other DNA sequences in the sample encode the same CDR3. V is TRBV15 and J is TRBJ2-7; 8 bases are shared with TRBD1. Germline V gene sequence: CDR1 LNHNV, CDR2 YYDKDF (reference sequence). Trimming removed 3 bases from V and 5 bases from J; junction bases left unmatched: 3. The CDR3 covers 13 residues. The CDR3 loop reads CATSRDRVHEQYF. DNA for the CDR3: TGTGCCACCAGCAGGGACAGGGTCCACGAGCAGTACTTC. Variable domain in full (rest from reference TRBV15 and TRBJ2-7): DAMVIQNPRYQVTQFGKPVTLSCSQTLNHNVMYWYQQKSSQAPKLLFHYYDKDFNNEADTPDNFQSRRPNTSFCFLDIRSPGLGDTAMYLCATSRDRVHEQYFGPGTRLTVT.

The rearrangement links TRBV30 to TRBJ2-3; D call uncertain. CDR3 length: 16 amino acids. Germline V lookup: CDR1 GTSNPN, CDR2 SVGIG (reference sequence). V was trimmed by 2 bases and J by 0 bases, leaving 15 bases between them. DNA for the CDR3: TGTGCCTGGAGTCTTAGCAGCGCATCTAGCACAGATACGCAGTATTTT. The encoded protein is CAWSLSSASSTDTQYF.

The chain is built from TRBV4-1 and TRBJ1-1; D is ambiguous. The germline V gene encodes CDR1 MGHRA and CDR2 YSYEKL. V was shortened by 2 bases and J by 10 bases, with 20 bases between the two germline ends. This CDR3 is built from 15 residues. DNA of the CDR3: TGCGCCAGCAGCCAACCTACGGGGAAGCGGGAGGGAGCTTTCTTT. As protein: CASSQPTGKREGAFF.

The chain uses TRBV6-6 and TRBJ2-7; TRBD1 or TRBD2 may be the D gene (5 bases each). Trimming pared 7 bases from V and 1 base from J, leaving 14 bases between. The CDR3 is made up of 14 amino acids. Germline-derived CDR1 and CDR2 are MNHNY and SVGAGI (reference sequence). CDR3 amino acids: CASNSPGTSYEQYF. In DNA form, the CDR3 reads TGTGCCAGCAATTCCCCCGGGACGTCCTACGAGCAGTACTTC.

The chain uses TRBV11-3 and TRBJ2-1; possible D gene TRBD1, 6 bases. With 7 bases removed from V and 0 bases from J, the gap between germline ends came to 19 bases. This CDR3 is 17 amino acids long. Germline CDR1 and CDR2: SGHNT and YENEEA. CDR3 residues: CASTPKGGIGSYNEQFF. CDR3 nucleotides: TGTGCCAGCACCCCCAAAGGGGGTATCGGCTCCTACAATGAGCAGTTCTTC. The variable domain in full, completed from reference TRBV11-3 and TRBJ2-1, reads EAGVVQSPRYKIIEKKQPVAFWCNPISGHNTLYWYLQNLGQGPELLIRYENEEAVDDSQLPKDRFSAERLKGVDSTLKIQPAELGDSAVYLCASTPKGGIGSYNEQFFGPGTRLTVL.

V usage is TRBV19 and J usage is TRBJ1-2; D unresolved. The germline gives CDR1 LNHDA, CDR2 SQIVND (reference sequence). Trimming stripped 7 bases from V and 4 bases from J, with 13 bases between. This CDR3 region has 13 residues. The DNA of the CDR3 is TGTGCCAGTAAGGTGGACCGGAGCTATGGCTACACCTTC. This encodes CASKVDRSYGYTF.

V and J are TRBV23-1 and TRBJ1-2, with D possibly TRBD1 on 6 matching bases. TRBV23-1 is identified as an open reading frame with a role that is uncertain. There are 15 residues in the CDR3. V lost 0 bases, J lost 5 bases, and 13 bases lay in between. In DNA, the CDR3 is TGCGCCAGCAGTCAATCGGGGGACATTGAGTATGGCTACACCTTC. It translates to CASSQSGDIEYGYTF.

V and J are TRBV15 and TRBJ2-1; TRBD2 agrees at 11 bases. V gave up 3 bases and J gave up 3 bases; unmatched junction bases: 1. Germline CDR1 is LNHNV and CDR2 is YYDKDF (reference sequence). CDR3 length equals 15 residues. CDR3 residues: CATSRGLADYNEQFF. The CDR3 DNA follows: TGTGCCACCAGCAGGGGACTAGCGGACTACAATGAGCAGTTCTTC.

The genes are TRBV5-1 and TRBJ2-7, with a weak D call TRBD1 (5 bases). V was shortened by 6 bases and J by 5 bases, with 18 bases between the two germline ends. The CDR3 contains 14 residues. The germline V gene encodes CDR1 SGHRS and CDR2 YFSETQ. As DNA, the CDR3 is TGCGCCAGCAACCGTGGGGCTCTTCGGGACGAGCAGTACTTC. Translating it yields CASNRGALRDEQYF.

This clone came up once. V is TRBV18 and J is TRBJ2-5; 8 positions agree with TRBD2. From germline, CDR1 is KGHSH and CDR2 LQKENI. V lost 3 bases, J lost 3 bases, and 0 bases stayed unmatched. The CDR3 contains 13 residues. The CDR3 protein is CASSPGGEETQYF. CDR3 nucleotide sequence: TGTGCCAGCTCACCCGGGGGGGAAGAGACCCAGTACTTC.

This chain links TRBV19 with TRBJ1-2; 9 bases fit TRBD1. The V segment lost 7 bases and the J segment 5 bases; nucleotides outside the gene matches: 5. The CDR3 is made up of 13 amino acids. The germline CDR1 and CDR2 sequences are LNHDA and SQIVND (reference sequence). In DNA form, the CDR3 reads TGTGCCAGTACTTCAGACAGGGGGTATGGCTACACCTTC. Its translation: CASTSDRGYGYTF. Filled out from reference TRBV19 and TRBJ1-2, the complete variable domain reads DGGITQSPKYLFRKEGQNVTLSCEQNLNHDAMYWYRQDPGQGLRLIYYSQIVNDFQKGDIAEGYSVSREKKESFPLTVTSAQKNPTAFYLCASTSDRGYGYTFGSGTRLTVV.

This clone has at least ten counts. The chain is built from TRBV11-1 and TRBJ2-7; 8 nucleotides align to TRBD2. This CDR3 is built from 16 residues. J gave up 2 bases and V 1 base, and 7 bases lay outside the gene matches. The germline V gene has CDR1 SGHAT and CDR2 FQDESV (reference sequence). CDR3 loop: CASSLVAAGGPYEQYF. The CDR3 DNA reads TGTGCCAGCAGCTTAGTCGCCGCGGGGGGTCCCTACGAGCAGTACTTC.

The chain has TRBV7-9 and TRBJ2-6, with no clear D. Trimming took 10 bases from V and 0 from J, leaving 10 bases between them. Germline CDR1 and CDR2: SEHNR and FQNEAQ (reference sequence). This CDR3 comprises 14 residues. This chain's CDR3 is CATGPLSGANVLTF. CDR3 nucleotide sequence: TGTGCCACAGGACCGCTCTCTGGGGCCAACGTCCTGACTTTC.

The J gene is TRBJ1-3, the V gene TRBV9, with D possibly matching TRBD1 (5 bases). V lost 6 bases, J lost 4 bases, and 14 bases lay in between. This CDR3 contains 14 residues. CDR1 and CDR2 (germline): SGDLS, YYNGEE. The CDR3 bases are TGTGCCAGCACCGGGACTCCCTTAGGAAACACCATATATTTT. Translated, it gives CASTGTPLGNTIYF.

The rearrangement links TRBV18 to TRBJ2-3; D not certain. V was cut by 4 bases and J by 3 bases, with 8 bases left in between. The germline CDR1 and CDR2 sequences are KGHSH and LQKENI. This CDR3 is built from 13 residues. The CDR3 DNA reads as TGTGCCAGCTCACTTCGACGAACAGATACGCAGTATTTT. Residues: CASSLRRTDTQYF.

V gene TRBV15 combines with J gene TRBJ1-5; no firm D call. The length of the CDR3 is 13 residues. Germline V lookup: CDR1 LNHNV, CDR2 YYDKDF (reference sequence). Trimming took off 0 bases at V and 4 bases at J, with 4 bases between the two ends. The chain's CDR3 is CATSRDRNQPQHF. For the CDR3, the DNA is TGTGCCACCAGCAGAGACAGAAATCAGCCCCAGCATTTT.

The rearrangement links TRBV14 to TRBJ2-2, with D hard to call. The CDR3 is made up of 16 amino acids. V shed 3 bases and J shed 5 bases, with 16 bases lying between them. Per the germline V gene, CDR1 is SGHDN and CDR2 is FVKESK. The CDR3 region has the DNA TGTGCCAGCAGCCATTGGAACAGAATCTCGACCGGGGAGCTGTTTTTT. This sequence encodes CASSHWNRISTGELFF.

The gene calls are TRBV4-3 and TRBJ1-1, with no clear D. Germline-derived CDR1 and CDR2 are LGHNA and YSLEER. The V gene lost 4 bases and the J gene lost 0 bases, with 12 bases spanning the gap. This CDR3 is 15 amino acids long. Written as DNA, the CDR3 is TGCGCCAGCAGCCGGGAGATAGGAATGAACACTGAAGCTTTCTTT. This codes for CASSREIGMNTEAFF.

In its sample, this clone was seen a few times. V and J are TRBV7-2 and TRBJ2-7; 7 nucleotides align to TRBD2. The J segment lost 5 bases and the V segment lost 4 bases, leaving 8 bases of the junction unmatched. Germline V lookup: CDR1 SGHTA, CDR2 FQGNSA. The CDR3 spans 14 residues. The CDR3 sequence: CASSSPGTINEQYF. The CDR3 nucleotides read TGTGCCAGCAGCTCACCCGGGACTATCAACGAGCAGTACTTC.